Below, 9 T cell receptor beta chains from the same sample are listed, as sequenced in a study of CD4 T cells in relation to SARS-CoV-2 and coronaviruses. Before the COVID-19 pandemic, during about 2011-2018, CD4+ T cells were taken from unexposed donors. The cells were cultured for about 10 days before CD4+ T cells were isolated. Libraries were prepared by immunoSEQ multiplex PCR; TCRdb keeps only in-frame clonotypes and omits some of them. The sample holds about 19,000 clones, approximately 80% seen once. These receptors' antigens are unknown. Sample: CD4+ T cells from PBMCs, cultured in vitro. These receptors came from a human donor in good health.

The chain has TRBV20-1 and TRBJ1-5; D may be TRBD1 (6 bases). V shed 3 bases and J shed 8 bases, with 20 bases lying between them. CDR3 length equals 15 residues. Germline V gives CDR1 DFQATT, CDR2 SNEGSKA (reference sequence). The CDR3 loop reads CSASVPTGSNEPQHF. The CDR3 bases are TGCAGTGCTAGTGTCCCCACAGGGTCTAATGAGCCCCAGCATTTT.

The chain links TRBV3-1 (or the pseudogene TRBV3-2) to TRBJ2-5; D is ambiguous. Germline V CDR1 and CDR2: LGHDT, YNNKEL (reference sequence). Trimming removed 4 bases at V and 2 bases at J, with 5 bases between. The length of the CDR3 is 12 residues. CDR3 sequence (DNA): TGTGCCAGCAGCCCACCTCAAGAGACCCAGTACTTC. Amino acid sequence: CASSPPQETQYF.

This chain joins TRBV19 and TRBJ1-5; D remains ambiguous. Trimming shortened V by 6 bases and J by 3 bases, and 12 bases separated the two germline ends. Germline V gene lookup returns CDR1 LNHDA and CDR2 SQIVND (reference sequence). The CDR3 is made up of 14 amino acids. This chain's CDR3 is CASRGRRFNQPQHF. The CDR3, as DNA: TGTGCCAGTAGGGGTCGGCGTTTCAATCAGCCCCAGCATTTT.

This sequence joins TRBV2 and TRBJ2-7; 13 nucleotides agree with TRBD2. This CDR3 has 15 amino acids. From germline, CDR1 is SNHLY and CDR2 FYNNEI. V shed 5 bases and J 6 bases; nucleotides not matched to a gene: 7. CDR3: CASSPRTSGSREQYF. As DNA, the CDR3 is TGTGCCAGCAGTCCTAGGACTAGCGGGAGTCGCGAGCAGTACTTC.

This chain uses TRBV24-1 with TRBJ2-1; no definite D call. Between the trimmed V and J ends, which lost 1 base and 1 base, there was a span of 7 bases. The CDR3 covers 15 residues. CDR1 is KGHDR and CDR2 is SFDVKD in the germline V gene. The CDR3 nucleotides read TGTGCCACCAGTGATTTCAGCGATTCCTACAATGAGCAGTTCTTC. Encoded protein: CATSDFSDSYNEQFF.

This chain uses TRBV10-3 with TRBJ2-6, with 7 bases fitting TRBD1. CDR1 is ENHRY, CDR2 SYGVKD, per germline. V was pared by 8 bases and J by 0 bases, with 4 bases of the junction left unmatched. CDR3 size: 15 residues. In DNA form, the CDR3 reads TGTGCCATCGGGGACAGTCCCTCTGGGGCCAACGTCCTGACTTTC. Translation gives CAIGDSPSGANVLTF.

This sequence joins TRBV10-3 and TRBJ2-7; D gene uncertain. Trimming pared 2 bases from V and 3 bases from J, leaving 5 bases between. There are 12 residues in the CDR3. Germline lookup yields CDR1 ENHRY and CDR2 SYGVKD. The CDR3 sequence: CAISEDIYEQYF. As DNA, the CDR3 is TGTGCCATCAGTGAGGACATCTACGAGCAGTACTTC.

This clone showed up just a few times. The CDR3 loop is CASSLEGWGYEQYF. The CDR3 DNA reads TGTGCCAGCAGCCTAGAGGGGTGGGGCTACGAGCAGTACTTC. This sequence joins TRBV6-1 and TRBJ2-7; either TRBD1 or TRBD2 may supply D (5 bases each). The CDR3 runs to 14 residues. CDR1 and CDR2 from the germline V gene are MNHNS and SASEGT. V lost 6 bases and J lost 3, with 15 bases in between.

The gene calls are TRBV5-8 and TRBJ2-3, with D perhaps TRBD1 or TRBD2 (5 bases each). CDR1 and CDR2 (germline): SGHTS, YDEGEE. The CDR3 runs to 13 residues. V lost 6 bases and J lost 6, with 14 bases in between. The CDR3 sequence: CASTRGVVDTQYF. CDR3 DNA sequence: TGTGCCAGCACCCGAGGGGTGGTGGATACGCAGTATTTT.